This record covers a single TCR beta chain. The test was conducted at deep level. This table comes from immunoSEQ multiplex PCR, and its TCRdb copy is limited to in-frame clones, with some not included. The sample has about 1.4 million clones, around 95% seen once. The sample belongs to a study of shared clonotypes between healthy human individuals. The CDR3 extends over 16 amino acids. V trimming: 2 bases; J trimming: 1 base; junction bases outside the gene matches: 3. Per germline, CDR1 WNHNN and CDR2 SYGVQD (reference sequence). The clonotype originates from a young man in good health. J is TRBJ2-2 and V is TRBV10-1; 8 bases line up with TRBD1. The sequencing input was naive CD4+ T cells sorted from blood. Subset noted: CD45RA+ positively selected. In DNA, the CDR3 is TGCGCCAGCAGTGAGCCAGGACAGGGGAACACCGGGGAGCTGTTTTTT. The encoded protein is CASSEPGQGNTGELFF.